The 5 T cell receptor beta chains presented below share a single source sample, sequenced in a study of cytomegalovirus exposure and HLA in healthy donors. The PCR used 60 Vbeta and 13 Jbeta primers. Generated by immunoSEQ multiplex PCR, the TCRdb table keeps only in-frame clones and is missing some. The table has 150,000 to 200,000 clones, about 80% seen once. The specimen sequenced was PBMCs. The receptor set was obtained from a woman between 25 and 40 years old in good health and CMV-seronegative.

The chain employs TRBV7-2 and TRBJ2-2; TRBD2 agrees at 8 bases. J was trimmed by 5 bases and V by 6 bases; bases with no gene match: 8. The CDR3 has 15 amino acids. CDR1 and CDR2 (germline): SGHTA, FQGNSA. CDR3 bases: TGTGCCAGCAGTTACAGCGGGAGTTTGACCGGGGAGCTGTTTTTT. Its protein is CASSYSGSLTGELFF.

The chain joins TRBV19 to TRBJ2-1; D may be TRBD2 (6 bases). Looked up from germline, CDR1 is LNHDA and CDR2 is SQIVND (reference sequence). This CDR3 spans 15 amino acids. The V and J ends lost 3 bases and 7 bases respectively, with 16 bases between them. CDR3: CASSIGGPRINEQFF. CDR3 DNA sequence: TGTGCCAGTAGTATTGGAGGGCCTAGAATAAATGAGCAGTTCTTC. Based on the CDR3 plus reference TRBV19 and TRBJ2-1, the full variable domain is DGGITQSPKYLFRKEGQNVTLSCEQNLNHDAMYWYRQDPGQGLRLIYYSQIVNDFQKGDIAEGYSVSREKKESFPLTVTSAQKNPTAFYLCASSIGGPRINEQFFGPGTRLTVL.

The rearrangement joins TRBV4-2 to TRBJ2-7; a weak D match, TRBD1 (5 bases). Germline V gives CDR1 LGHNA, CDR2 YNFKEQ. There are 14 residues in the CDR3. V was pared by 2 bases and J by 4 bases, with 12 bases between. The CDR3 DNA follows: TGTGCCAGCAGCCAAAATGAAGGGGTGTACGAGCAGTACTTC. Translating it yields CASSQNEGVYEQYF.

This chain joins TRBV7-3 and TRBJ2-2, with a tentative D call TRBD1 (6 bases). Germline lookup yields CDR1 SGHTA and CDR2 FQGTGA. CDR3 length: 18 amino acids. Trimming cost V 2 bases and J 2 bases, with 18 bases left between them. Here the CDR3 DNA reads TGTGCCAGCAGCTTAGCGACAGGATACGGAATTAACACCGGGGAGCTGTTTTTT. Translated: CASSLATGYGINTGELFF.

The V and J genes are TRBV28 and TRBJ2-5, with D possibly TRBD1 on 6 matching bases. The V and J ends lost 5 bases and 4 bases respectively, with 20 bases between them. The germline V gene encodes CDR1 MDHEN and CDR2 SYDVKM. This CDR3 comprises 16 residues. The CDR3 protein is CASSPADRRLGETQYF. For the CDR3, the DNA is TGTGCCAGCAGTCCCGCAGACAGGAGATTAGGAGAGACCCAGTACTTC.